Below are 29 T cell receptor beta chains sequenced from a single sample in a study of OX40 agonist ivuxolimab in advanced cancers. Receptor amplification or capture employed the immunoSEQ multiplex PCR assay. TCRdb carries this immuneACCESS record with in-frame sequences only. Its versions omit some clonotypes, under half of them owing to an unresolved V gene in the studies checked, with the rest unexplained. The sample yields under 80,000 clones; approximately 89% were counted once. The ten largest clones add up to 15% to 20% of the sample. Source: CD4+ or CD8+ T cells sorted from blood, taken in a trial of the OX40 agonist ivuxolimab. Receptors were obtained from an adult with an advanced solid tumor such as melanoma, head and neck, liver or kidney cancer.

The gene calls are TRBV7-9 and TRBJ1-1; no clear D gene. Germline-derived CDR1 and CDR2 are SEHNR and FQNEAQ (reference sequence). The CDR3 totals 17 residues. Trimming removed 7 bases from V and 0 bases from J, with 21 bases in between. CDR3 amino acids: CASNPGFFSLMNTEAFF. In DNA form, the CDR3 reads TGTGCCAGCAATCCGGGGTTCTTCTCTCTTATGAACACTGAAGCTTTCTTT.

V gene TRBV4-3 combines with J gene TRBJ2-1; 8 bases map to TRBD2. V lost 1 base to trimming and J lost 3 bases; unmatched junction nucleotides: 14. The length of the CDR3 is 19 residues. Germline CDR1 LGHNA, CDR2 YSLEER. The CDR3 sequence is CASSQVSKVSGRYYNEQFF. The CDR3 nucleotides read TGCGCCAGCAGCCAAGTTTCTAAAGTAAGCGGGAGATACTACAATGAGCAGTTCTTC.

The chain links TRBV7-3 to TRBJ2-3; D could derive from TRBD1 or TRBD2 (5 bases each). V lost 1 base to trimming and J lost 6 bases, with 11 bases between them. The length of the CDR3 is 14 residues. The germline V gene has CDR1 SGHTA and CDR2 FQGTGA. CDR3 nucleotide sequence: TGTGCCAGCAGCTTAATAGCAGGGACCGATACGCAGTATTTT. Translation gives CASSLIAGTDTQYF.

This chain links TRBV30 with TRBJ2-7; 12 bases are shared with TRBD2. With V trimmed by 1 base and J by 3 bases, 1 base remained unmatched. The CDR3 covers 14 residues. Germline-derived CDR1 and CDR2 are GTSNPN and SVGIG (reference sequence). CDR3 residues: CAWSGLAGVYEQYF. The CDR3 region has the DNA TGTGCCTGGAGTGGACTAGCGGGAGTCTACGAGCAGTACTTC.

This chain joins TRBV2 and TRBJ1-2; no firm D call. The CDR3 sequence is 13 residues long. Germline CDR1 is SNHLY and CDR2 is FYNNEI. V was shortened by 8 bases and J by 4 bases, with 14 bases between the two germline ends. CDR3 DNA sequence: TGTGCCAGCGAGACAAGTTGGGGCTATGGCTACACCTTC. It is translated as CASETSWGYGYTF.

This clone was seen a single time. The gene calls are TRBV27 and TRBJ2-6, with D hard to call. Per the germline V gene, CDR1 is MNHEY and CDR2 is SMNVEV (reference sequence). Trimming left V 2 bases short and J 4 bases short, with 12 bases between. The CDR3 loop spans 16 amino acids. As DNA, the CDR3 is TGTGCCAGCAGTTTACTTGTGACATCAGGGGCCAACGTCCTGACTTTC. Translation gives CASSLLVTSGANVLTF.

V is TRBV4-2 and J is TRBJ2-5, with 12 bases fitting TRBD2. CDR1 is LGHNA and CDR2 is YNFKEQ in the germline V gene. V was pared by 0 bases and J by 1 base, with 3 bases of the junction left unmatched. The CDR3 runs 17 residues. The CDR3 loop reads CASSQEPGLAGQETQYF. The CDR3 nucleotides read TGTGCCAGCAGCCAAGAGCCGGGACTAGCGGGCCAAGAGACCCAGTACTTC.

This clone has only one observation. This sequence joins TRBV11-3 and TRBJ1-1; no firm D call. CDR3 length: 12 amino acids. V was shortened by 6 bases and J by 5 bases, with 10 bases between the two germline ends. Germline CDR1 SGHNT, CDR2 YENEEA. This CDR3 is CASRVKGTEAFF. In DNA form, the CDR3 reads TGTGCCAGCAGGGTTAAAGGGACTGAAGCTTTCTTT.

This rearrangement joins TRBV29-1 to TRBJ2-1, with a weak D call TRBD2 (6 bases). The CDR3 runs 13 residues. CDR1 and CDR2 (germline): SQVTM, ANQGSEA. The germline V and J ends were trimmed by 3 bases and 3 bases, with 9 bases remaining between them. This CDR3 reads CSVDTSFYNEQFF. Written as DNA, the CDR3 is TGCAGCGTTGACACTAGCTTCTACAATGAGCAGTTCTTC.

This clone appeared once. The chain employs TRBV29-1 and TRBJ2-1; TRBD2 matches at 12 bases. J gave up 8 bases and V 7 bases, and 6 bases lay outside the gene matches. This CDR3 is 13 amino acids long. Looked up from germline, CDR1 is SQVTM and CDR2 is ANQGSEA. This CDR3 is CSAGTSGPDEQFF. CDR3 nucleotides: TGCAGCGCGGGGACTAGCGGGCCGGATGAGCAGTTCTTC.

The chain employs TRBV27 and TRBJ2-1; D not resolved. The length of the CDR3 is 14 residues. The V gene lost 8 bases and the J gene lost 6 bases, with 17 bases spanning the gap. Germline CDR1 and CDR2: MNHEY and SMNVEV (reference sequence). The CDR3 loop is CASSLQPTGNEQFF. The DNA of the CDR3 is TGTGCCAGCTCCCTGCAGCCCACTGGCAATGAGCAGTTCTTC.

V and J are TRBV7-9 and TRBJ1-2; D is unresolved. Germline V lookup: CDR1 SEHNR, CDR2 FQNEAQ (reference sequence). The V end was cut by 2 bases, the J end by 6 bases, with 10 bases between. CDR3 length: 13 residues. CDR3 coding DNA: TGTGCCAGCAGCTTATTTAGTCCGGATGGCTACACCTTC. Translated: CASSLFSPDGYTF.

The genes are TRBV10-2 and TRBJ2-1, with a weak D call TRBD1 (6 bases). This CDR3 region has 16 residues. Germline V gene lookup returns CDR1 WSHSY and CDR2 SAAADI. V shed 2 bases and J shed 12 bases, with 23 bases lying between them. The CDR3 nucleotides read TGCGCCAGCAGTGAGACCGGGACAAACGAACGCCTCGGGCAGTTCTTC. Its protein product is CASSETGTNERLGQFF.

This clone was seen only once. The chain couples TRBV13 to TRBJ2-3; 10 bases align to TRBD2. The CDR3 runs 17 residues. The germline gives CDR1 PRHDT, CDR2 FYEKMQ (reference sequence). V lost 1 base and J lost 0; bases outside the gene matches: 4. DNA of the CDR3: TGTGCCAGCAGCTTAGACGGTAGCGGGGGGAGCACAGATACGCAGTATTTT. As protein: CASSLDGSGGSTDTQYF.

The genes are TRBV4-3 and TRBJ2-7; possible D gene TRBD2, 6 bases. Germline values: CDR1 LGHNA, CDR2 YSLEER. The CDR3 is made up of 16 amino acids. The V and J ends lost 1 base and 5 bases respectively, with 18 bases between them. Written as DNA, the CDR3 is TGCGCCAGCAGCCAAGTTGGGAGTCTAGCGTCCCACGAGCAGTACTTC. Translated, it gives CASSQVGSLASHEQYF.

This chain connects TRBV28 to TRBJ2-5, with TRBD2 identical over 10 bases. Germline CDR1 reads MDHEN; CDR2 reads SYDVKM. This CDR3 contains 16 residues. V lost 6 bases to trimming and J lost 2 bases; unmatched junction nucleotides: 9. The CDR3 region is CASSGLAERSQETQYF. The DNA of the CDR3 is TGTGCCAGCAGCGGACTAGCGGAACGATCGCAAGAGACCCAGTACTTC.

The chain recombines TRBV15 with TRBJ2-7; 10 nucleotides align to TRBD1. The CDR3 consists of 16 residues. Germline values: CDR1 LNHNV, CDR2 YYDKDF (reference sequence). With V trimmed by 0 bases and J by 4 bases, 6 bases remained unmatched. CDR3 in DNA: TGTGCCACCAGCAGAGATGGGGGACAGGGGAGGTACGAGCAGTACTTC. Translation gives CATSRDGGQGRYEQYF.

The chain combines TRBV11-2 with TRBJ2-1; D not resolved. The CDR3 consists of 14 residues. Per germline, CDR1 SGHAT and CDR2 FQNNGV. Trimming cost V 0 bases and J 5 bases, with 8 bases left between them. This CDR3 is CASSLDSLDNEQFF. The CDR3 DNA reads TGTGCCAGCAGCTTAGATAGTTTAGACAATGAGCAGTTCTTC.

The chain uses TRBV19 and TRBJ1-2, with D unresolved. This CDR3 region has 15 residues. CDR1 is LNHDA, CDR2 SQIVND, per germline (reference sequence). Deletions cut 0 bases from V and 4 bases from J, with 12 bases between. CDR3: CASSIDHSAIYGYTF. The CDR3 bases are TGTGCCAGTAGTATAGATCATTCAGCTATCTATGGCTACACCTTC.

The V and J genes are TRBV5-1 and TRBJ2-7; 7 nucleotides line up with TRBD1. After removal of 4 bases from V and 7 bases from J, the junction contained 8 bases not matched to a gene. This CDR3 is 13 amino acids long. The germline gives CDR1 SGHRS, CDR2 YFSETQ. CDR3 sequence: CASSTGTALEQYF. CDR3 bases: TGCGCCAGCAGCACTGGGACAGCACTGGAGCAGTACTTC.

The chain combines TRBV27 with TRBJ2-6; 10 nucleotides align to TRBD1. Per germline, CDR1 MNHEY and CDR2 SMNVEV (reference sequence). V lost 1 base to trimming and J lost 3 bases; unmatched junction nucleotides: 6. This CDR3 contains 18 residues. DNA of the CDR3: TGTGCCAGCAGTTTATTAGGAGGGACAGGGGTTGGGGCCAACGTCCTGACTTTC. This encodes CASSLLGGTGVGANVLTF.

The chain joins TRBV11-2 to TRBJ2-5; D unclear. Germline loops: CDR1 SGHAT, CDR2 FQNNGV. The CDR3 runs to 14 residues. V lost 1 base and J 4 bases, leaving 10 bases between the germline ends. CDR3 nucleotide sequence: TGTGCCAGCAGCTTAGTCCAGCGAGGAGAGACCCAGTACTTC. Protein product: CASSLVQRGETQYF.

The V call is TRBV9, the J call TRBJ2-1, with 7 bases that match TRBD2. This CDR3 comprises 15 residues. Germline V lookup: CDR1 SGDLS, CDR2 YYNGEE. The junction had 2 bases not matched to a gene; V was cut back by 0 bases and J by 2 bases. The CDR3 sequence is CASSVASGPYNEQFF. CDR3 bases: TGTGCCAGCAGCGTAGCTAGCGGACCCTACAATGAGCAGTTCTTC. Looking up the rest from reference TRBV9 and TRBJ2-1 gives the full variable domain: DSGVTQTPKHLITATGQRVTLRCSPRSGDLSVYWYQQSLDQGLQFLIQYYNGEERAKGNILERFSAQQFPDLHSELNLSSLELGDSALYFCASSVASGPYNEQFFGPGTRLTVL.

V and J are TRBV28 and TRBJ1-5; D perhaps matches TRBD1 (5 bases). This CDR3 has 15 residues. V lost 1 base and J 5 bases, leaving 12 bases between the germline ends. Germline V lookup: CDR1 MDHEN, CDR2 SYDVKM. For the CDR3, the DNA is TGTGCCAGCAGTTTATCAGAGGGGTTGGATCAGCCCCAGCATTTT. Amino acids: CASSLSEGLDQPQHF.

The chain is built from TRBV11-2 and TRBJ2-3; no clear D. Germline loops: CDR1 SGHAT, CDR2 FQNNGV. Trimming pared 4 bases from V and 2 bases from J, leaving 19 bases between. This CDR3 spans 17 amino acids. DNA for the CDR3: TGTGCCAGCAGCTCCCCCCCGGCCGACGGGTACACAGATACGCAGTATTTT. Translation gives CASSSPPADGYTDTQYF.

The V call is TRBV6-5, the J call TRBJ2-3; possibly TRBD1 for D (6 bases). The CDR3 is made up of 15 amino acids. Between the trimmed V and J ends, which lost 6 bases and 1 base, there was a span of 14 bases. In germline, CDR1 is MNHEY, CDR2 SVGAGI. The CDR3 is CASRPDSLGTDTQYF. CDR3 sequence (DNA): TGTGCCAGCAGACCGGACAGCCTGGGCACAGATACGCAGTATTTT.

This chain joins TRBV19 and TRBJ1-5; D possibly corresponds to TRBD1 (6 bases). CDR1 LNHDA and CDR2 SQIVND come from the germline V gene (reference sequence). The CDR3 runs to 15 residues. V was pared by 3 bases and J by 1 base, with 10 bases between. CDR3 sequence (DNA): TGTGCCAGTAGTATCGGACAGCACAGCAATCAGCCCCAGCATTTT. Translation: CASSIGQHSNQPQHF.

This CDR3 reads CASSLGFLRWDGYTF. The CDR3 bases are TGTGCCAGCAGCTTGGGTTTTCTTCGCTGGGATGGCTACACCTTC. The rearrangement links TRBV5-6 to TRBJ1-2, with no clear D. Germline assignment: CDR1 SGHDT and CDR2 YYEEEE. V was cut by 0 bases and J by 6 bases, with 15 bases left in between. The length of the CDR3 is 15 residues.

The chain recombines TRBV28 with TRBJ1-3, with D hard to call. Germline loops: CDR1 MDHEN, CDR2 SYDVKM. V lost 6 bases to trimming and J lost 2 bases, with 11 bases between them. CDR3 length: 14 residues. The CDR3 loop reads CASRDYTTGNTIYF. CDR3 nucleotide sequence: TGTGCCAGCAGGGACTACACTACTGGAAACACCATATATTTT.